This TCR beta chain was recorded in a study of CD8 T cells in ankylosing spondylitis. Between the trimmed V and J ends, which lost 3 bases and 3 bases, there was a span of 15 bases. The CDR3 extends over 14 amino acids. The germline CDR1 and CDR2 sequences are DFQATT and SNEGSKA (reference sequence). TCRdb processed the 5' RACE reads anew with MiXCR; each CDR3 protein has one entry. The repertoire includes 200,000 to 300,000 distinct CDR3 sequences, 8.6% of them detected once, and approximately 6.3% sits in the top ten. This clonotype was seen at least ten times. Sample: blood, either unsorted or a sorted T cell fraction (not recorded which). The clonotype comes from a male donor with ankylosing spondylitis or in good health (not recorded which). The chain links TRBV20-1 to TRBJ2-7, with D hard to call. The CDR3 nucleotides read TGCAGTGCTAGTGGGCAGCTCAGCCTCTACGAGCAGTACTTC. It specifies CSASGQLSLYEQYF.